This entry describes one T cell receptor (beta chain). Its matching antigen is unknown. The data originate from a study of cytomegalovirus exposure and HLA in healthy donors. Study-wide findings and caveats: Certain sequence variants were highly shared and formed a cluster, and this cluster was likely a sequencing artifact. A reported reduction in N-insertions relative to the 666-donor mean was seen in an Asian-associated ancestry cluster in a later analysis.

The PCR made use of 60 Vbeta and 13 Jbeta primers. Clones were sequenced by immunoSEQ multiplex PCR, and TCRdb holds only the in-frame ones, with some missing. Of roughly 90,000 clones listed, 82% are singletons. Per germline, CDR1 KGHSH and CDR2 LQKENI. The trim removed 3 bases at V and 7 bases at J, leaving 6 bases unmatched. This CDR3 has 14 residues. This chain uses TRBV18 with TRBJ2-7; 10 bases match TRBD2. Source material: PBMCs. The receptor was isolated from a young man in good health and CMV-seropositive. CDR3 amino acids: CASSPRTSGGEQYF. The CDR3 DNA sequence: TGTGCCAGCTCACCTAGGACTAGCGGCGGGGAGCAGTACTTC.